The T cell receptor beta chain under discussion was sequenced for a study of Ad26.COV2.S vaccination and SARS-CoV-2 variants (dated by TCRdb to the early 2020s). As for the study more broadly: Vaccine-arm donors came from COV1001, a multicentre, randomized, double-blind, placebo-controlled phase I-IIa trial of Ad26.COV2.S in healthy adults. Ad26.COV2.S was given intramuscularly at 5x10^10 or 1x10^11 viral particles, as a single shot or as two shots 56 days apart. The specificity and breadth of SARS-CoV-2-reactive T cell receptors after Ad26.COV2.S vaccination were assessed by TCRbeta repertoire sequencing. The TCR-sequenced set comprised around 30 samples: roughly 19 Ad26.COV2.S vaccine recipients, 5 placebo recipients and 8 SARS-CoV-2 convalescent individuals. Participants in the trial were split at random into five groups of five each, receiving low-dose or high-dose Ad26.COV2.S once or twice, or else placebo on both occasions. Throughout the experiments and outcome assessment, investigators stayed blinded to trial group allocation.

The immunoSEQ Assay was the method used to sequence TCRbeta CDR3 regions. After extraction, genomic DNA underwent amplification by bias-controlled multiplex PCR, followed by high-throughput sequencing. The original methods were these. To quantify the absolute abundance of every unique TCRbeta CDR3 region, sequences were collapsed and filtered. T cell fraction was estimated by normalizing TCRbeta template counts to usable DNA, with usable DNA measured through amplification of reference genes found in all nucleated cells. Repertoire TCRs were annotated as SARS-CoV-2-specific by exact matching of V gene, CDR3 amino acid sequence and J gene to a known reactive TCR set. The reference SARS-CoV-2 TCR set came from MIRA and was filtered for enrichment in COVID-19-positive ImmuneCODE repertoires, removing public or cross-reactive TCRs. Using the MIRA antigens, annotated TCRs were further analysed by specific ORF or by position within an ORF. Breadth was defined as the number of annotated unique rearrangements divided by the total number of unique productive rearrangements, and depth was defined as the summed frequency of the annotated unique rearrangements. Two-sided Wilcoxon rank-sum tests were applied when comparing TCR breadth between groups. Sourced from immuneACCESS, this table was stored by TCRdb with only in-frame sequences that have V and J called. A share of the clones is absent; for the studies checked, an unresolved V gene accounts for under half, and the remainder has no known explanation. Clone size and the V and J calls come from that table; the DNA yielded D and trimming. The sample table shows around 320,000 clones, and roughly 84% are seen once. The ten largest clones capture roughly 3.6% of the sample.

General study outcomes and caveats: Compared with placebo recipients, Ad26.COV2.S recipients showed higher spike-specific TCR breadth (P = 0.0014). The study was not powered to compare responses between vaccine doses or regimens. Vaccine and placebo recipients had similar non-spike TCR breadth, a finding consistent with the vaccine containing only spike. It was noted by the authors that total T cell responses may have been underestimated by the TCR breadth and depth analyses. After vaccination, substantial breadth of spike-specific CD8+ and CD4+ T cell responses was reported.

Cut back by 6 bases and 5 bases, the V and J ends lie 14 bases apart. Including the terminal cysteine and phenylalanine, the CDR3 comprises 12 residues. Here the CDR3 DNA is all that survives: 36 bases in frame from base 1. CDR1 SQVTM and CDR2 ANQGSEA are derived from the germline V gene. This clone appeared a single time. Its antigen specificity is not known. Base-call qualities are not available, and no considerably larger clone is one nucleotide away. The treatment or condition label here, explained by the study, means: around 19 received Ad26.COV2.S at low or high dose, single or two shots; about 5 received placebo; per-sample allocation not given. Repertoires of vaccine and placebo recipients were sequenced from samples collected on day 63 after the first injection. In Cohort 1b, 25 adults aged 18-55 years were enrolled at a single site in Boston, USA, between 29 July and 7 August 2020. As a vaccine, Ad26.COV2.S was a replication-incompetent adenovirus type 26 vector that expressed a prefusion-stabilized SARS-CoV-2 spike protein derived from the original Wuhan strain.

The chain joins TRBV29-1 to TRBJ2-7; the D gene is possibly TRBD2, with 6 bases matching. Sequenced here: peripheral blood, sampled in a trial of Ad26.COV2.S vaccine versus placebo. This TCR came from a person between 18 and 60 years old who received the Ad26.COV2.S COVID-19 vaccine or a placebo. The CDR3 region: CSVFPGGNEQYF. The DNA reads as follows: TGCAGCGTGTTCCCTGGAGGGAACGAGCAGTACTTC.